This T cell receptor beta chain was sequenced in a study of shared clonotypes between healthy human individuals (dated by TCRdb to between 2020 and 2021). For context, the study as a whole: A couple of women and a few men aged 18 to 49 years were included in the cohort. To increase sequencing depth and limit assay-specific biases, different laboratories used diverse techniques to prepare libraries and sequence TCR repertoires. To estimate repertoire size and how much clonotype sharing occurs between individuals, the study deeply sequenced the blood TCR repertoires of several healthy adults. Leukapheresis yielded between about 0.94 and 8.9 billion PBMCs per donor. For each donor, CD4 naive and CD4 memory were each run on three plates, CD8 naive on two plates, and CD8 memory on one plate. Points the paper makes about the study in general: Sampling was restricted to blood, and TCR repertoires in tissues likely differ from the TCR repertoires found in blood. The small number of donors limited the genetic and exposure-history diversity represented. When several donors were compared, the shared fraction of clonotypes was 5% to 6.5% for naive CD4, around 4% for naive CD8, about 2.5% for memory CD4, and approximately 0.4% for memory CD8. Even with the large sequencing depth, rarefaction of the sorted-subset datasets indicated that sequencing was incomplete. Estimated clonotype richness was generally larger for naive than for memory subsets. Compared with non-shared clonotypes, the clonotypes found in all four sorted-subset donors had higher generation probabilities. Pairwise subsampling led to the expectation that sequencing depth would affect the degree of clonotype sharing among donors.

For the CD8 naive samples, CD45RO-negative cells were positively selected for CCR7, yielding a CD45RA+CCR7+ population from which TemRA cells were excluded. Healthy HIV-negative adults with no recently reported acute infections or vaccinations were included as donors. All donors were Caucasian adults living in Nashville, Tennessee, USA. After blood collection by leukapheresis, PBMCs were isolated using Ficoll-Histopaque density gradient centrifugation and then cryopreserved in the vapor phase of liquid nitrogen. Analytical flow cytometry was used to check the purity and quantity of every magnetically sorted T cell population. Each sorted fraction had its genomic DNA isolated and then quantified by UV absorbance on a Nanodrop 2000c. From its cysteine to its phenylalanine, the CDR3 spans 13 amino acids. Of the read, only the CDR3 DNA is kept; its 39 bases are in frame from base 1. In the germline V gene, CDR1 corresponds to MDHEN and CDR2 to SYDVKM. The junction shows trimming of 3 bases on V and 3 bases on J, plus 8 bases between the germline ends.

Using the deep immunoSEQ assay, multiplex PCR amplified TCR CDR3 regions from genomic DNA. Extracted genomic DNA from each cell subset was spread evenly across all wells of several immunoSEQ 96-well plates, with each plate serving as a replicate. Each replicate PCR for sorted subsets received 200 ng genomic DNA, equal to about 30,000 T cell genomes. Purified libraries were quantified with a Qubit 3.0 fluorometer, sized on a Bioanalyzer 2100, and re-quantified with the KAPA Library Quantification kit. Each immunoSEQ 96-well plate was sequenced on its own single-read 150-cycle Illumina NextSeq 550 flow cell. The original pipeline was this. Because only junctional sequences without quality scores were contained in the immunoSEQ output, filtering matching that applied to full-length reads could not be performed. Sequences were annotated with PyIR, a Python wrapper for IgBLAST v1.9, and V/J genes and CDR3 were assigned using IMGT germline references. Reads were filtered out if the reads had weak V/J assignments (E-value above 1e-6), no CDR3, stop codons, out-of-frame junctions, or ambiguous translated residues. A V3J clonotype was defined by an identical inferred V gene, J gene, and CDR3 amino acid sequence. Percentage overlap between repertoires was computed as shared unique clonotypes divided by the size of the smaller repertoire. Repertoire richness was assessed with RTK rarefaction, the Chao1 estimator, and Recon v2.1 estimates of unobserved clonotypes. Generation probabilities were computed with OLGA for all TCRbeta clonotypes obtained by the gDNA method from several donors. The table comes from immuneACCESS by way of TCRdb, which keeps in-frame sequences with V and J called. Part of the clones is missing from these tables; in studies checked, under half for an unresolved V gene and the rest for unknown reasons. V, J and clone size are taken as reported in that table, and D and trimming were inferred from the DNA itself. The sample table shows approximately 2,000,000 clones, and over 85% are seen once. Jointly, the top ten make up 1.5% to 2% of the sample.

A remark on this clone: Its antigen specificity is not known. No much larger clone exists at a distance of one base, and base qualities are not known. The sample holds other DNA sequences that translate to the same CDR3.

The sequence derives from a man younger than 35 in good health. Some clones in this sample may be carry-over from other donors' samples. The specimen was naive CD8+ T cells from PBMCs. The sample's cell subset or site label is to be understood as: CD45RA+CCR7+. The chain is assembled from TRBV28 and TRBJ1-1; the D gene cannot be resolved reliably. The DNA reads as follows: TGTGCCAGCAGTTTTGTAAGGGACACTGAAGCTTTCTTT. Translation gives CASSFVRDTEAFF.